The text below deals with one T cell receptor beta chain. Antigen: not known. Triplicates of over 250,000 cells were sorted from each CD8+ T cell subset. The sample belongs to a study of CXCR3-negative and CXCR3-positive naive CD8 T cells. Study-level results: Similar levels of surface CD5 were seen between naive subsets; TCR strength was inferred from TRB CDR3 properties.

UMI-labeled 5' RACE TRB cDNA libraries were prepared from the cells. With the 5' RACE reads reprocessed, TCRdb shows one record per CDR3 protein and no DNA. The table lists tens of thousands of distinct CDR3 sequences. Input material: naive CXCR3- CD8+ T cells from blood. Documented subset: CD45RO-CCR7+CD27+CD95- naive CD8+ T cells lacking CXCR3 (TNR3-). The clonotype originates from a human donor in good health. Some clones in this sample may be carry-over from other donors' samples.

The CDR3: CSVESPRTYEQYF. The chain uses TRBV29-1 and TRBJ2-7. Germline CDR1 SQVTM, CDR2 ANQGSEA. The CDR3 has 13 residues.